The present T cell receptor beta chain was sequenced within a study of blood T cell repertoires in COVID-19. TCRdb keeps only in-frame clones here, not all; method: immunoSEQ multiplex PCR. The data contain 85,000 to 100,000 clones, 60% to 85% of them singletons. This sequence was found in a man in his forties or fifties who had recovered from COVID-19. The sequencing input was peripheral blood.

CDR3: CASSLGTGGNTGELFF. The CDR3 DNA follows: TGTGCCAGCAGCTTGGGGACAGGGGGCAACACCGGGGAGCTGTTTTTT. This chain links TRBV5-4 with TRBJ2-2; 11 bases line up with TRBD1. Germline assignment: CDR1 SGHNT and CDR2 YYREEE (reference sequence). Trimming cost V 0 bases and J 2 bases; bases outside gene matches: 0. This CDR3 has 16 residues.